Detailed here is one TCR beta chain. There are 13 residues in the CDR3. V was trimmed by 6 bases and J by 1 base, leaving 12 bases between them. The germline V gene has CDR1 DFQATT and CDR2 SNEGSKA (reference sequence). Library preparation (for TCRbeta) was performed with unique molecular identifiers. TCRdb re-called the PCR reads with MiXCR, one entry per CDR3 protein. The sample holds about 610,000 distinct CDR3 sequences, over 9.5% seen once. The sample originates from a study of T-cell reconstitution after alpha-beta-depleted transplantation in children. This TCR was recovered from a human donor who donated a stem cell graft to a child with acute myeloid leukemia. The chain has TRBV20-1 and TRBJ1-2; D gene ambiguous. Specimen: PBMCs from the stem cell graft donor, collected from the stem cell graft. CDR3 amino acids: CSARIQDNYGYTF. In DNA, the CDR3 is TGCAGTGCAAGGATCCAGGATAACTATGGCTACACCTTC.